Below, 13 T cell receptor beta chains from the same sample are listed, as sequenced in a study of T-cell reconstitution after alpha-beta-depleted transplantation in children. Unique molecular identifiers were used to barcode this TCRbeta library. TCRdb analysed the PCR reads with MiXCR anew, one entry per CDR3 protein. Here the sample spans about 830,000 distinct CDR3 sequences, around 17% being singletons. The sample here was PBMCs, mostly from graft donor cells, taken 360 days after TCRalphabeta/CD19-depleted stem cell transplant. These receptors all come from a male patient aged 10 to 17 who had a stem cell transplant for acute lymphoblastic leukemia, so the T cells may come from the graft donor.

The genes are TRBV20-1 and TRBJ2-1; 13 positions agree with TRBD2. Germline V gene data show CDR1 as DFQATT and CDR2 as SNEGSKA (reference sequence). Germline trimming cut 2 bases from V and 10 bases from J; bases unmatched to any gene: 11. This CDR3 spans 16 amino acids. CDR3 DNA: TGCAGTGCTAGAACCCGCGGACTAGCGGGAGTCACCGAGCAGTTCTTC. Amino acids: CSARTRGLAGVTEQFF.

The chain carries TRBV18 and TRBJ2-5; 7 nucleotides line up with TRBD1. CDR1 is KGHSH and CDR2 is LQKENI in the germline V gene. V trimming: 0 bases; J trimming: 0 bases; junction bases outside the gene matches: 4. The length of the CDR3 is 16 residues. The DNA of the CDR3 is TGTGCCAGCTCACCACCGAACAGGGGCTACCAAGAGACCCAGTACTTC. This gives the protein CASSPPNRGYQETQYF. Combining the CDR3 with reference TRBV18 and TRBJ2-5 gives the whole variable domain NAGVMQNPRHLVRRRGQEARLRCSPMKGHSHVYWYRQLPEEGLKFMVYLQKENIIDESGMPKERFSAEFPKEGPSILRIQQVVRGDSAAYFCASSPPNRGYQETQYFGPGTRLLVL.

In this sample, this clonotype turned up a few times. The chain couples TRBV29-1 to TRBJ2-5; D is ambiguous. Germline CDR1 and CDR2: SQVTM and ANQGSEA. Trimming cost V 0 bases and J 5 bases, with 7 bases left between them. The CDR3 consists of 12 residues. The CDR3 nucleotides read TGCAGCGTTGAAGATAATACGGAGACCCAGTACTTC. Amino acid sequence: CSVEDNTETQYF.

This clonotype was recorded many times. The genes are TRBV24-1 and TRBJ1-5; no clear D gene. V lost 1 base to trimming and J lost 7 bases, with 7 bases between them. The CDR3 sequence is 13 residues long. Germline V lookup: CDR1 KGHDR, CDR2 SFDVKD. In DNA, the CDR3 is TGTGCCACCAGTGATTTTGGGTACCAGCCCCAGCATTTT. This codes for CATSDFGYQPQHF.

The chain uses TRBV6-2 or TRBV6-3 and TRBJ2-1; 9 bases agree with TRBD2. The CDR3 covers 18 residues. J lost 0 bases, V lost 11 bases, and 17 bases had no gene match. Germline V gene data show CDR1 as MNHEY and CDR2 as SVGEGT. CDR3 DNA sequence: TGTGCCCTCAGTTACGGTGGCGCGGGAGGGACCTCCTACAATGAGCAGTTCTTC. The encoded protein is CALSYGGAGGTSYNEQFF.

This clonotype was seen a few times. The V and J genes are TRBV5-1 and TRBJ2-7; weak D call: TRBD1 (5 bases). V gave up 1 base and J gave up 6 bases, with 11 bases separating them. This CDR3 has 13 residues. CDR1 and CDR2 (germline): SGHRS, YFSETQ. The DNA for the CDR3 is TGCGCCAGCAGCTTGAAGTCACAGGTCGAGCAGTACTTC. Translating gives CASSLKSQVEQYF.

The CDR3: CASSIGANTDTQYF. In DNA, the CDR3 is TGTGCCAGCAGCATAGGAGCGAACACAGATACGCAGTATTTT. V and J are TRBV5-6 and TRBJ2-3; the D is unclear. The V gene lost 4 bases and the J gene lost 2 bases, with 11 bases spanning the gap. The CDR3 totals 14 residues. Germline V gives CDR1 SGHDT, CDR2 YYEEEE.

In its sample, this clonotype was seen a few times. The J gene is TRBJ2-7, the V gene TRBV7-3; D is possibly TRBD1 or TRBD2 (6 bases each). Germline assignment: CDR1 SGHTA and CDR2 FQGTGA. V was trimmed by 4 bases and J by 1 base, leaving 14 bases between them. This CDR3 contains 15 residues. The CDR3 DNA sequence: TGTGCCAGCAGCTCGACAACAGGGACTTCCTACGAGCAGTACTTC. It specifies CASSSTTGTSYEQYF.

This rearrangement joins TRBV4-1 to TRBJ1-6; the D gene is possibly TRBD1 (5 bases). Germline V CDR1 and CDR2: MGHRA, YSYEKL. The germline V and J ends were trimmed by 6 bases and 9 bases, with 15 bases remaining between them. This CDR3 has 14 amino acids. CDR3 protein: CASSSGGPGSPLHF. DNA for the CDR3: TGCGCCAGCAGTTCCGGGGGTCCTGGTTCACCCCTCCACTTT.

This clonotype was picked up many times. V is TRBV12-3 or TRBV12-4 and J is TRBJ2-1, with 8 bases that match TRBD2. The CDR3 loop spans 16 amino acids. V lost 3 bases to trimming and J lost 5 bases; unmatched junction nucleotides: 9. As DNA, the CDR3 is TGTGCCAGCAGTTTTAGGACAGCGGGAGTCCACAATGAGCAGTTCTTC. Encoded protein: CASSFRTAGVHNEQFF.

V is TRBV5-1 and J is TRBJ2-1; D may be TRBD1 (6 bases). The germline V gene encodes CDR1 SGHRS and CDR2 YFSETQ. CDR3 length: 16 amino acids. Trimming removed 4 bases from V and 0 bases from J, with 14 bases in between. The CDR3 DNA reads as TGCGCCAGCAGCCATGACAGGTTGAGCTCCTACAATGAGCAGTTCTTC. Translated: CASSHDRLSSYNEQFF.

The rearrangement links TRBV11-2 to TRBJ1-2; a possible D gene is TRBD1 (5 bases). CDR3 length equals 13 residues. The V and J ends lost 5 bases and 7 bases respectively, with 14 bases between them. Looked up from germline, CDR1 is SGHAT and CDR2 is FQNNGV. The CDR3: CASSRTRPGGYTF. CDR3 in DNA: TGTGCCAGCAGCCGGACAAGACCTGGTGGCTACACCTTC.

This clonotype was seen only a few times. The rearrangement joins TRBV9 to TRBJ2-4; D is ambiguous. The V end lost 0 bases, the J end lost 1 base, and 20 bases lay between the germline ends. This CDR3 has 19 residues. Germline CDR1 SGDLS, CDR2 YYNGEE. The chain's CDR3 is CASSVAPLMILGAKNIQYF. The CDR3 DNA follows: TGTGCCAGCAGCGTAGCCCCTCTAATGATTCTTGGGGCCAAAAACATTCAGTACTTC.